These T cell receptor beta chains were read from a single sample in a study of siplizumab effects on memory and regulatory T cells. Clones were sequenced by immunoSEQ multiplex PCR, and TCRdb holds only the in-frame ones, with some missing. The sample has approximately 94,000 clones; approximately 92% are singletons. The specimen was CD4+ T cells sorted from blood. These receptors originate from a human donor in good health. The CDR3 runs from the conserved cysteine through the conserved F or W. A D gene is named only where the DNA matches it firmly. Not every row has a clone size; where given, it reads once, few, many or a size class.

TGTGCCAGCAGCCCTGGGGAATACGAGCAGTACTTC	CASSPGEYEQYF	NA	NA	TRBV7-2	TRBJ2-7
TGTGCCAGCAGATCTAGATGGGCCCAAGAGACCCAGTACTTC	CASRSRWAQETQYF	NA	NA	TRBV27	TRBJ2-5
TGTGCCAGCAGCTTAAACGCGGCGGGGGGCAAGACCGGGGAGCTGTTTTTT	CASSLNAAGGKTGELFF	NA	TRBD2	TRBV7-9	TRBJ2-2
TGTGCCTGGAGTGACCTCGGGAAAGGGGAAGAGACCCAGTACTTC	CAWSDLGKGEETQYF	NA	NA	TRBV30	TRBJ2-5
TGCGCCAGCAGCTTGGGCGGGGGGGCTGGCACTGAAGCTTTCTTT	CASSLGGGAGTEAFF	NA	NA	TRBV5-1	TRBJ1-1
TGTGCCCTCATTGGGGACTTCCCGGCGGGAGAGCAGTACTTC	CALIGDFPAGEQYF	NA	NA	TRBV6-1	TRBJ2-7
TGTGTCAGAAGCTTAGTAATCAGGTGGGTATCTGGAAACACCATATATTTT	CVRSLVIRWVSGNTIYF	NA	NA	TRBV7-5	TRBJ1-3
TGTGCCAGCTTCCTGGGCCCTAGCGGAGTCTACAATGAGCAGTTCTTC	CASFLGPSGVYNEQFF	NA	TRBD2	TRBV7-2	TRBJ2-1
TGTGCCCGGAACGGATTATTATACTACGAGCAGTACTTC	CARNGLLYYEQYF	NA	NA	TRBV30	TRBJ2-7
TGTGCCAGCAGTGAAAGGGGAGGGAACACTGAAGCTTTCTTT	CASSERGGNTEAFF	NA	NA	TRBV6-1	TRBJ1-1
TGCGCCAGCAGCGCGGTGGACAGGGTACTGTTCATTCAGTACTTC	CASSAVDRVLFIQYF	NA	TRBD1	TRBV4-1	TRBJ2-4
TGTGCCAGCAGCTTTTATCCCCGGGACACCATATATTTT	CASSFYPRDTIYF	NA	NA	TRBV5-6	TRBJ1-3
TGTGCCAGCAGGTACAGGGAGGGTTCACCCCTCCACTTT	CASRYREGSPLHF	few	NA	TRBV28	TRBJ1-6
TGTGCCAGCGCTACGGCCCTCGAATACGAGCAGTACTTC	CASATALEYEQYF	NA	NA	TRBV6-5	TRBJ2-7
TGTGCCAGCAGTTCCCCGACTTCGGCAAAAGAGACCCAGTACTTC	CASSSPTSAKETQYF	NA	NA	TRBV27	TRBJ2-5
TGTGCCAGCAGTACCAATCAGCCCCAGCATTTT	CASSTNQPQHF	NA	NA	TRBV28	TRBJ1-5
TGTGCCAGCAGCTTATTAGCGTCGTACCAAGAGACCCAGTACTTC	CASSLLASYQETQYF	NA	NA	TRBV7-2	TRBJ2-5
TGCGCCAGCAGCTTGGGACAGAGGAACACTGAAGCTTTCTTT	CASSLGQRNTEAFF	once	NA	TRBV5-1	TRBJ1-1
TGTGCCAGCAGGAGGACTAGGACGGAAACCGGGGAGCTGTTTTTT	CASRRTRTETGELFF	NA	TRBD2	TRBV6-1	TRBJ2-2
TGTGCCAGCAGAAGGACAATTAACTACGAGCAGTACTTC	CASRRTINYEQYF	once	NA	TRBV6-5	TRBJ2-7
TGTGCCAGCAGCTTCGGTAGGATAGCGGGGGATATAGATGAGCAGTTCTTC	CASSFGRIAGDIDEQFF	NA	TRBD2	TRBV5-6	TRBJ2-1
TGTGCCAGCAGCTTATGGACGGACGAAGCTTTCTTT	CASSLWTDEAFF	once	NA	TRBV7-3	TRBJ1-1
TGTGCCAGCAGCCGTTCAGGGGGTTCCGAGCAGTACTTC	CASSRSGGSEQYF	NA	TRBD1	TRBV11-3	TRBJ2-7
TGTGCCAGCAGCTTAGTTAGTACAGCGCAATACGAGCAGTACTTC	CASSLVSTAQYEQYF	NA	NA	TRBV7-8	TRBJ2-7
TGTGCCAGCTCCCCAACAGAGAACACTGAAGCTTTCTTT	CASSPTENTEAFF	NA	NA	TRBV18	TRBJ1-1
TGTGCCAGCAGTGCGGTACAGGGGACTTATGGGGCCAACGTCCTGACTTTC	CASSAVQGTYGANVLTF	NA	NA	TRBV6-1	TRBJ2-6
TGTGCCATCAGGACAGTTCAGAGTGAGCAGTTCTTC	CAIRTVQSEQFF	NA	NA	TRBV10-3	TRBJ2-1
TGTGCCAGCAGCGTTAGTGCTAGCGGGGGGCCGACCAGGGAGCTGTTTTTT	CASSVSASGGPTRELFF	NA	TRBD2	TRBV9	TRBJ2-2
TGTGCCAGCAGCCAAGACGCACTGGGACGGGCGTATTTT	CASSQDALGRAYF	few	NA	TRBV14	TRBJ2-3
TGTGCCAGCAGACGAGGCCCTGAGGGCTATGGCTACACCTTC	CASRRGPEGYGYTF	NA	NA	TRBV6-5	TRBJ1-2
TGTGCCAGCAGTCGGGCAGGGGGCAATCAGCCCCAGCATTTT	CASSRAGGNQPQHF	NA	NA	TRBV7-2	TRBJ1-5
TGCGCCAGCAGCTTGGAGGGTCAGGGAGAGACCCAGTACTTC	CASSLEGQGETQYF	NA	NA	TRBV5-1	TRBJ2-5
TGTGCCAGCAGCACCCAATACTCTGGGTATTCACCCCTCCACTTT	CASSTQYSGYSPLHF	once	NA	TRBV7-2	TRBJ1-6
TGTGCCAGTAGATCAGACAGGGGAATCTATCAGCCCCAGCATTTT	CASRSDRGIYQPQHF	NA	TRBD1	TRBV19	TRBJ1-5
TGTGCCAGTGGGCGGGACGGTAATCAGCCCCAGCATTTT	CASGRDGNQPQHF	once	NA	TRBV2	TRBJ1-5
TGTGCCAGCAGACTACAGGGTTCTGGAAACACCATATATTTT	CASRLQGSGNTIYF	NA	NA	TRBV28	TRBJ1-3
TGTGCCAGCAGCGCTGTGGCGGGGGGGCTCTACGAGCAGTACTTC	CASSAVAGGLYEQYF	NA	TRBD2	TRBV7-9	TRBJ2-7
TGCGCCAGCAAGCCGGGCAGCGGCACCGGGGAGCTGTTTTTT	CASKPGSGTGELFF	NA	NA	TRBV10-1	TRBJ2-2
TGTGCCAGCAGCGCACAGGGAGGAAATTCACCCCTCCACTTT	CASSAQGGNSPLHF	NA	NA	TRBV9	TRBJ1-6